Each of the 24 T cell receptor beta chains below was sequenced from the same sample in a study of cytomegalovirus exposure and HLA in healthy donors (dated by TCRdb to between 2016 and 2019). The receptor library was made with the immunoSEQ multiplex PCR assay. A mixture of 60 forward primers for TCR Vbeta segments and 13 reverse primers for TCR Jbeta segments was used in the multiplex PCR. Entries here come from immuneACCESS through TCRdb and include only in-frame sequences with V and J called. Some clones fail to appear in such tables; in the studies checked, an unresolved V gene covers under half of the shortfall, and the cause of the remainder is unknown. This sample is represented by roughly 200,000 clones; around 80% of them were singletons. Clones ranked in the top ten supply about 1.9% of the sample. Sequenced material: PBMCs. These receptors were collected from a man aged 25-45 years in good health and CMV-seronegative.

CDR3 in DNA: TGTGCCAGCAGCTGGGGGGGGCTATCTGGGGCCAACGTCCTGACTTTC. Translating it yields CASSWGGLSGANVLTF. The V gene is TRBV5-4, the J gene TRBJ2-6; possible D gene TRBD2, 7 bases. The CDR3 sequence is 16 residues long. The V gene's germline CDR1 is SGHNT and CDR2 YYREEE (reference sequence). V was trimmed by 3 bases and J by 1 base, leaving 11 bases between them. Full variable domain (remainder filled in from reference TRBV5-4 and TRBJ2-6): ETGVTQSPTHLIKTRGQQVTLRCSSQSGHNTVSWYQQALGQGPQFIFQYYREEENGRGNFPPRFSGLQFPNYSSELNVNALELDDSALYLCASSWGGLSGANVLTFGAGSRLTVL.

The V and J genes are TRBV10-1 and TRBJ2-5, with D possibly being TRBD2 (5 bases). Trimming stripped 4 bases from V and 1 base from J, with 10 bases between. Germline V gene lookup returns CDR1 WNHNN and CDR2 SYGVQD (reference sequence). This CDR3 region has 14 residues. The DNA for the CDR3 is TGCGCCAGCAGTGTATCGACTATCCAAGAGACCCAGTACTTC. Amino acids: CASSVSTIQETQYF.

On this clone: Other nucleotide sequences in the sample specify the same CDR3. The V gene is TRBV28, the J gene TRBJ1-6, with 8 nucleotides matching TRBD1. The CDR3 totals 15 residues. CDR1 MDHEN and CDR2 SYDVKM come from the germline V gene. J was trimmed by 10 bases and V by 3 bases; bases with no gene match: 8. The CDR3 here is CASSFRDRQFSPLHF. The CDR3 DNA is TGTGCCAGCAGTTTCCGGGACAGGCAGTTCTCACCCCTCCACTTT.

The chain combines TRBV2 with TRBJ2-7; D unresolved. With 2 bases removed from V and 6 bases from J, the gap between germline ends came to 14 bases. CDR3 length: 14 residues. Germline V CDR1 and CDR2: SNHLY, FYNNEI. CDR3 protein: CASSEIGGSAEQYF. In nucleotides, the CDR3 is TGTGCCAGCAGTGAAATAGGCGGATCAGCCGAGCAGTACTTC.

CDR3 amino acids: CASSRGTGNGYTF. For the CDR3, the DNA is TGTGCCAGTAGTAGAGGAACAGGGAATGGCTACACCTTC. V is TRBV19 and J is TRBJ1-2; tentative D call: TRBD1 (6 bases). Trimming took 4 bases from V and 6 from J, leaving 12 bases between them. This CDR3 has 13 amino acids. Germline CDR1 is LNHDA and CDR2 is SQIVND (reference sequence).

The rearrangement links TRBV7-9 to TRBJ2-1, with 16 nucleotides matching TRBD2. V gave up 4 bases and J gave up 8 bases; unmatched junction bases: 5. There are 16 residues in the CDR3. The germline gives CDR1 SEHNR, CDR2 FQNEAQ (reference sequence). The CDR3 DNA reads TGTGCCAGCAGCTCCGGGACTAGCGGGAGGGCCGATGAGCAGTTCTTC. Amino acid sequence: CASSSGTSGRADEQFF.

The CDR3: CASSSGLEQFF. In DNA, the CDR3 is TGTGCCAGCAGCTCCGGACTAGAGCAGTTCTTC. This rearrangement joins TRBV7-3 to TRBJ2-1, with D tentatively TRBD2 (6 bases). Trimming cost V 4 bases and J 10 bases, with 8 bases left between them. The CDR3 runs 11 residues. Germline assignment: CDR1 SGHTA and CDR2 FQGTGA.

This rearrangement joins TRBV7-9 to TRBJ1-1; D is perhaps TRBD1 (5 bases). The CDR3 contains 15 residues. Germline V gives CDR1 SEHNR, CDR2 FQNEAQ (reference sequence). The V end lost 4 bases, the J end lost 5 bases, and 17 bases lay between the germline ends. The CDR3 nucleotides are TGTGCCAGCAGCTCAGGAGGGGCGGGGTGGACTGAAGCTTTCTTT. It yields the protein CASSSGGAGWTEAFF.

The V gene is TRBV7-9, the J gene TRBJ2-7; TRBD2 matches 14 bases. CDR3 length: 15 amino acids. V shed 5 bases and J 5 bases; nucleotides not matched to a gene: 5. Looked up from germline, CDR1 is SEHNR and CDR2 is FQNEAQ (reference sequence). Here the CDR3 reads CASSPGTSGSDEQYF. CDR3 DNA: TGTGCCAGCAGCCCAGGGACTAGCGGGAGCGACGAGCAGTACTTC.

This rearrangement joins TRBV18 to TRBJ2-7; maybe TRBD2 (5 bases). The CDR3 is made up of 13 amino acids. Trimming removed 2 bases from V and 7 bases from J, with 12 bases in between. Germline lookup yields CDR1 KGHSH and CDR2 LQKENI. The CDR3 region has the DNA TGTGCCAGCTCACCAAGAGGGAACGAGGAGCAGTACTTC. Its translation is CASSPRGNEEQYF. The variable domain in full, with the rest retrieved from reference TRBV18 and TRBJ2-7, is NAGVMQNPRHLVRRRGQEARLRCSPMKGHSHVYWYRQLPEEGLKFMVYLQKENIIDESGMPKERFSAEFPKEGPSILRIQQVVRGDSAAYFCASSPRGNEEQYFGPGTRLTVT.

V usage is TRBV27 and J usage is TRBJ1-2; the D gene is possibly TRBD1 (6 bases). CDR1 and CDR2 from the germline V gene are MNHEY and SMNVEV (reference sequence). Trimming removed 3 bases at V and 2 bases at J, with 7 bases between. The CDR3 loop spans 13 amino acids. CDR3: CASSFQGNYGYTF. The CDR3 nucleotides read TGTGCCAGCAGTTTCCAGGGGAACTATGGCTACACCTTC.

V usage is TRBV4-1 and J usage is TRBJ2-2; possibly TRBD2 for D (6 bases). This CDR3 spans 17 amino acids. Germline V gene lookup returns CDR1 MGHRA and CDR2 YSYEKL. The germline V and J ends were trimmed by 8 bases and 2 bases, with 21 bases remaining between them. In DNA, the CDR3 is TGCGCCAGCCGTACCCATCTTAGCGGATCTAACACCGGGGAGCTGTTTTTT. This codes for CASRTHLSGSNTGELFF.

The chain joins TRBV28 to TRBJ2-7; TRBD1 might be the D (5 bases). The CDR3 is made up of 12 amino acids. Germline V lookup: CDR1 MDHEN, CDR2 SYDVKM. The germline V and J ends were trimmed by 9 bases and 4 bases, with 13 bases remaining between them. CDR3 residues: CASYLQGYEQYF. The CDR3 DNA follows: TGTGCCAGTTATCTTCAGGGATACGAGCAGTACTTC. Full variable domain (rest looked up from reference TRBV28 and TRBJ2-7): DVKVTQSSRYLVKRTGEKVFLECVQDMDHENMFWYRQDPGLGLRLIYFSYDVKMKEKGDIPEGYSVSREKKERFSLILESASTNQTSMYLCASYLQGYEQYFGPGTRLTVT.

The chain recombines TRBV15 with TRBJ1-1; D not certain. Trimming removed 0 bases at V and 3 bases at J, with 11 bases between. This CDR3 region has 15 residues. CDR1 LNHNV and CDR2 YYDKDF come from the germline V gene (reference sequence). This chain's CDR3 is CATSRDRTADTEAFF. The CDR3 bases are TGTGCCACCAGCAGAGACCGGACTGCGGACACTGAAGCTTTCTTT.

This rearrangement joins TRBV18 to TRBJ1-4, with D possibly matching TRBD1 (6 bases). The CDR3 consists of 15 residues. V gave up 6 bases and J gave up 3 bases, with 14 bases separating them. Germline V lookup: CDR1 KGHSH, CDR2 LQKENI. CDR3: CASSAMDSANEKLFF. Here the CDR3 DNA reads TGTGCCAGCTCGGCAATGGACAGCGCTAATGAAAAACTGTTTTTT.

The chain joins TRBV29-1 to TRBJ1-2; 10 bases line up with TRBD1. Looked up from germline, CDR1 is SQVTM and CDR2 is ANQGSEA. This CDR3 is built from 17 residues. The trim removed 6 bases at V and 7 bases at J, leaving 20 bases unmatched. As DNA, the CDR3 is TGCAGCGTAACCGGGCGCCCGGGACAGGGGAGTTTTTCTGGCTACACCTTC. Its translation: CSVTGRPGQGSFSGYTF.

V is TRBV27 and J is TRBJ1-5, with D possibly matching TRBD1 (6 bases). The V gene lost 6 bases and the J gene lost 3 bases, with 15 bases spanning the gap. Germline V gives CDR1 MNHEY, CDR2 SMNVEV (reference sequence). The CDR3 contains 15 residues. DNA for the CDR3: TGTGCCAGCAGCTCTCAGGGGATTCCCAATCAGCCCCAGCATTTT. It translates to CASSSQGIPNQPQHF.

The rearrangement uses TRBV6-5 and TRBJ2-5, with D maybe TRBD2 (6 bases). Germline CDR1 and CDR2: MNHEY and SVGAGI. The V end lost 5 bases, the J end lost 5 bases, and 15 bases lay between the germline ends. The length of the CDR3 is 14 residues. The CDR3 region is CASSPGGSWETQYF. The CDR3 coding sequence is TGTGCCAGCAGTCCTGGGGGGTCTTGGGAGACCCAGTACTTC.

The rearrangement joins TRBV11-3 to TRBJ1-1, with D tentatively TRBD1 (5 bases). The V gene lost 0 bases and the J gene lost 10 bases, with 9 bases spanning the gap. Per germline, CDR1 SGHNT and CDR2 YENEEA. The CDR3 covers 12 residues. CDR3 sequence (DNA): TGTGCCAGCAGCTTAGATCGCGGGGGAGCTTTCTTT. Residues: CASSLDRGGAFF.

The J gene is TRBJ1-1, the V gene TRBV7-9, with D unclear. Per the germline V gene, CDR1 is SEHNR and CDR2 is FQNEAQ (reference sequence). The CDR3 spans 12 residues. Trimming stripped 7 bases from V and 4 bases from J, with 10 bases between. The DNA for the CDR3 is TGTGCCAGCACTGACTACGGCACTGAAGCTTTCTTT. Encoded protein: CASTDYGTEAFF.

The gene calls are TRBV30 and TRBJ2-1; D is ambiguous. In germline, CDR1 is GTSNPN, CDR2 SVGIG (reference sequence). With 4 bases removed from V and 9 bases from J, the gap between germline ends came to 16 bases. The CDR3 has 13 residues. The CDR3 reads CAWNALPVGEQFF. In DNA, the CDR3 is TGTGCCTGGAATGCACTGCCGGTCGGTGAGCAGTTCTTC.

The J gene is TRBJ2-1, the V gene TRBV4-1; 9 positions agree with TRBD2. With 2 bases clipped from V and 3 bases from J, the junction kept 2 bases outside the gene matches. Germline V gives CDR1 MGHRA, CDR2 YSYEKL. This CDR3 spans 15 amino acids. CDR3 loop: CASSQTSGYYNEQFF. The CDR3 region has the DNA TGCGCCAGCAGCCAAACTAGCGGGTACTACAATGAGCAGTTCTTC.

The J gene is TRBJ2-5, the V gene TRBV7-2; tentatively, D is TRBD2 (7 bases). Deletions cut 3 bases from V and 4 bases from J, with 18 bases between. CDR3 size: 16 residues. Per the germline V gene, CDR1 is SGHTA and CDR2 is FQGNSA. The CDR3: CASSFPPRRGAETQYF. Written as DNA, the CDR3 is TGTGCCAGCAGCTTTCCCCCTCGACGGGGGGCAGAGACCCAGTACTTC.

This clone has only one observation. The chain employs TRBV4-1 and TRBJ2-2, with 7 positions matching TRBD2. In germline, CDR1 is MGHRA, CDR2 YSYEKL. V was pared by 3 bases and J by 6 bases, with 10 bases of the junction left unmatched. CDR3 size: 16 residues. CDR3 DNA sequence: TGCGCCAGCAGCCAGGGGGACGGGGGGTCCCCCGGGGAGCTGTTTTTT. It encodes CASSQGDGGSPGELFF.